The sequence of this T cell receptor beta chain was determined in a study of cytomegalovirus exposure and HLA in healthy donors. Findings of the study overall: Within an earlier analysis, most TCR beta V segments proved productive either about 90% or about 30% of the time.

The PCR made use of 60 Vbeta and 13 Jbeta primers. Profiled with immunoSEQ multiplex PCR; TCRdb holds only in-frame clones, not every one. The table lists around 130,000 clones, 84% of them singletons. Comments on this clone: Its antigen is currently unknown.

Each donor's status was that of a healthy bone marrow donor. This TCR came from a man over 45 in good health and CMV-seronegative. The sequenced sample consisted of PBMCs.

CDR3 in DNA: TGTGCCAGTAGTATCCCTGGACAGGTTAATGAAAAACTGTTTTTT. Translation gives CASSIPGQVNEKLFF. The chain links TRBV19 to TRBJ1-4, with 7 bases aligning to TRBD1. The CDR3 has 15 residues. V trimming: 3 bases; J trimming: 4 bases; junction bases outside the gene matches: 5. Per germline, CDR1 LNHDA and CDR2 SQIVND (reference sequence). The full variable domain, with the rest looked up from reference TRBV19 and TRBJ1-4, is DGGITQSPKYLFRKEGQNVTLSCEQNLNHDAMYWYRQDPGQGLRLIYYSQIVNDFQKGDIAEGYSVSREKKESFPLTVTSAQKNPTAFYLCASSIPGQVNEKLFFGSGTQLSVL.